These 17 T cell receptor beta chains share one sample of origin, sequenced in a study of response to subunit inactivated influenza vaccine (dated 2018 in TCRdb). The sample's time point, from its label and the paper: approximately 47 days after influenza vaccine administration. Library prep was done by RT-PCR. The data were produced on an Illumina HiSeq 2500. The public reads were run again by TCRdb, first through fastp at Q25 and then through MiXCR, and only productive beta chains were kept. Each record represents a unique CDR3 protein, reported with the most common genes and DNA among its rows. The sample yields about 530,000 distinct CDR3 sequences; over 10% were counted once. The ten largest account for around 13% of the sample. The sample consisted of PBMCs from blood, taken 40 to 50 days after vaccination. These TCRs come from a man aged 50-59 years who received an inactivated influenza vaccine. Donor details come from another sample of the same person, matched by shared clones.

The rearrangement joins TRBV10-3 to TRBJ2-7; 7 bases match TRBD1. In germline, CDR1 is ENHRY, CDR2 SYGVKD. V lost 11 bases, J lost 9 bases, and 19 bases stayed unmatched. This CDR3 region has 14 residues. This CDR3 reads CASKVQGVSRSQYF. Written as DNA, the CDR3 is TGTGCCTCAAAGGTCCAGGGGGTTTCACGGTCGCAGTACTTC.

This rearrangement joins TRBV5-1 to TRBJ1-6; D possibly corresponds to TRBD1 (5 bases). The germline CDR1 and CDR2 sequences are SGHRS and YFSETQ. Trimming removed 5 bases at V and 9 bases at J, with 15 bases between. The CDR3 runs 14 residues. The CDR3 region is CASSPGLEGSPLHF. CDR3 sequence (DNA): TGCGCCAGCAGTCCGGGACTAGAGGGTTCACCCCTCCACTTT.

This clonotype was picked up a small number of times. This chain links TRBV7-2 with TRBJ2-3; 8 bases match TRBD2. V was clipped by 5 bases and J by 1 base; unmatched bases: 5. Per germline, CDR1 SGHTA and CDR2 FQGNSA. CDR3 size: 15 residues. The CDR3, as DNA: TGTGCCAGCAGCACCGCGGGGGGACGCACAGATACGCAGTATTTT. Translating gives CASSTAGGRTDTQYF.

The V and J genes are TRBV5-5 and TRBJ1-2; D not certain. The germline V and J ends were trimmed by 0 bases and 0 bases, with 12 bases remaining between them. Germline assignment: CDR1 SGHKS and CDR2 YYEKEE (reference sequence). The CDR3 is 16 amino acids. The CDR3 region is CASSLDPGRANYGYTF. CDR3 coding DNA: TGTGCCAGCAGCTTGGATCCCGGGAGAGCTAACTATGGCTACACCTTC.

The V call is TRBV29-1, the J call TRBJ2-7; 9 bases map to TRBD2. This CDR3 comprises 15 residues. Germline trimming cut 4 bases from V and 0 bases from J; bases unmatched to any gene: 7. Germline CDR1 reads SQVTM; CDR2 reads ANQGSEA. The CDR3 nucleotides read TGCAGCGTTGCCGCCGGGACTAGCATCTCCTACGAGCAGTACTTC. It is translated as CSVAAGTSISYEQYF.

This clonotype was counted many times. The chain carries TRBV7-2 and TRBJ1-5; D remains unclear. The CDR3 loop spans 12 amino acids. The V end lost 7 bases, the J end lost 0 bases, and 4 bases lay between the germline ends. The V gene's germline CDR1 is SGHTA and CDR2 FQGNSA. The CDR3 loop is CASTDSNQPQHF. CDR3 nucleotide sequence: TGTGCCAGCACCGATAGCAATCAGCCCCAGCATTTT.

This clonotype was seen a few times. The V gene is TRBV2, the J gene TRBJ2-3; TRBD1 aligns across 10 bases. V was pared by 3 bases and J by 4 bases, with 4 bases of the junction left unmatched. Germline values: CDR1 SNHLY, CDR2 FYNNEI. The CDR3 runs 15 residues. The DNA for the CDR3 is TGTGCCAGCAGTGAGGGACAGGGGTTCTCAGATACGCAGTATTTT. Protein: CASSEGQGFSDTQYF.

The V and J genes are TRBV9 and TRBJ2-2; TRBD2 agrees at 7 bases. Looked up from germline, CDR1 is SGDLS and CDR2 is YYNGEE. The CDR3 sequence is 16 residues long. J lost 6 bases, V lost 0 bases, and 8 bases had no gene match. The CDR3 protein is CASSVAAGVASGELFF. For the CDR3, the DNA is TGTGCCAGCAGCGTAGCTGCGGGAGTTGCATCCGGGGAGCTGTTTTTT.

This clonotype occurred many times. V gene TRBV10-3 combines with J gene TRBJ2-3, with D tentatively TRBD1 (5 bases). The germline V gene encodes CDR1 ENHRY and CDR2 SYGVKD. The CDR3 is 11 residues long. Trimming removed 10 bases at V and 4 bases at J, with 9 bases between. The CDR3 region is CATQGPDTQYF. CDR3 DNA sequence: TGTGCCACCCAGGGTCCAGATACGCAGTATTTT.

The chain joins TRBV10-3 to TRBJ1-1, with D unresolved. CDR3 size: 13 residues. Per germline, CDR1 ENHRY and CDR2 SYGVKD. Trimming took off 3 bases at V and 6 bases at J, with 11 bases between the two ends. The CDR3 sequence is CAISDGPYAEAFF. DNA for the CDR3: TGTGCCATCAGTGATGGACCGTACGCTGAAGCTTTCTTT.

Many counts were recorded for this clonotype. The genes are TRBV12-3 or TRBV12-4 and TRBJ1-5; D not certain. V shed 8 bases and J shed 4 bases, with 12 bases lying between them. This CDR3 contains 13 residues. The CDR3 protein is CASATGGNQPQHF. The DNA of the CDR3 is TGTGCCAGCGCCACCGGCGGGAATCAGCCCCAGCATTTT.

The rearrangement joins TRBV11-2 to TRBJ2-7; 9 bases map to TRBD1. From germline, CDR1 is SGHAT and CDR2 FQNNGV. The CDR3 has 15 residues. J lost 5 bases, V lost 0 bases, and 5 bases had no gene match. The CDR3 spells CASSLDDTGGDEQYF. CDR3 DNA: TGTGCCAGCAGCTTAGACGATACAGGGGGCGACGAGCAGTACTTC.

This clonotype appeared many times. The V and J genes are TRBV7-2 and TRBJ1-2; 8 bases are a match to TRBD1. The CDR3 is 14 residues long. CDR1 SGHTA and CDR2 FQGNSA come from the germline V gene. Trimming cost V 3 bases and J 3 bases; bases outside gene matches: 3. DNA for the CDR3: TGTGCCAGCAGCTTCCCGGGACAGGACTATGGCTACACCTTC. Translation: CASSFPGQDYGYTF.

The table lists this clonotype with a few counts. The chain links TRBV20-1 to TRBJ2-3; 14 bases fit TRBD2. Germline values: CDR1 DFQATT, CDR2 SNEGSKA (reference sequence). V lost 5 bases, J lost 4 bases, and 11 bases stayed unmatched. The CDR3 has 17 amino acids. CDR3 in amino acids: CSAQTTGTSGRSDTQYF. The DNA for the CDR3 is TGCAGTGCTCAAACAACCGGGACTAGCGGGAGATCAGATACGCAGTATTTT.

This clonotype was recorded a few times. The chain uses TRBV7-2 and TRBJ1-2; 8 positions match TRBD1. The J segment lost 2 bases and the V segment lost 4 bases, leaving 6 bases of the junction unmatched. The CDR3 extends over 15 amino acids. Germline V lookup: CDR1 SGHTA, CDR2 FQGNSA. CDR3 sequence: CASSSQGATNYGYTF. CDR3 DNA sequence: TGTGCCAGCAGCTCGCAGGGGGCTACGAACTATGGCTACACCTTC.

This clonotype has at least ten counts. V is TRBV7-2 and J is TRBJ2-5; a weak D match, TRBD1 (6 bases). The CDR3 covers 15 residues. Trimming removed 1 base at V and 4 bases at J, with 13 bases between. Germline values: CDR1 SGHTA, CDR2 FQGNSA. The CDR3 sequence is CASSLGGQRGETQYF. In DNA, the CDR3 is TGTGCCAGCAGCTTAGGGGGGCAAAGGGGAGAGACCCAGTACTTC.

With regard to this clonotype: This may come from a read error, since a much larger clone is one base off. This rearrangement joins TRBV6-1 to TRBJ2-3; D possibly corresponds to TRBD2 (6 bases). This CDR3 comprises 15 residues. Looked up from germline, CDR1 is MNHNS and CDR2 is SASEGT. In DNA, the CDR3 is TGTGCCAGCAGTCAACGACTAGTAGGCCCAGATACGCATTATTTT. It is translated as CASSQRLVGPDTHYF.